These 21 T cell receptor beta chains were all obtained from the same sample, sequenced in a study of T cell responses to AZD1222 COVID-19 vaccine. Profiled with immunoSEQ multiplex PCR; TCRdb holds only in-frame clones, not every one. This table has nearly 200,000 clones, approximately 93% appearing once. Sequences were derived from peripheral blood, sampled 28 days after the second AZD1222 dose. These receptors came from an adult who received the AZD1222 COVID-19 vaccine.

This clone was seen only once. The chain uses TRBV2 and TRBJ1-5; D is unclear. V shed 3 bases and J shed 4 bases, with 10 bases lying between them. This CDR3 has 14 amino acids. The V gene's germline CDR1 is SNHLY and CDR2 FYNNEI. The CDR3 DNA follows: TGTGCCAGCAGTGAGGGCCAGCCTAATCAGCCCCAGCATTTT. Protein sequence: CASSEGQPNQPQHF.

This clone occurred once. The genes are TRBV19 and TRBJ2-7, with 9 nucleotides matching TRBD1. This CDR3 is built from 14 residues. Germline V gene lookup returns CDR1 LNHDA and CDR2 SQIVND (reference sequence). V gave up 6 bases and J gave up 3 bases; unmatched junction bases: 6. CDR3 region: CASSLATGGYEQYF. CDR3 in DNA: TGTGCCAGTAGCCTAGCGACAGGGGGCTACGAGCAGTACTTC.

This clone was recorded once. In DNA, the CDR3 is TGTGCCACCAGAAGGGTTATAGGCACTGAAGCTTTCTTT. Translation: CATRRVIGTEAFF. The rearrangement uses TRBV28 and TRBJ1-1; D gene uncertain. This CDR3 region has 13 residues. The V and J ends lost 10 bases and 4 bases respectively, with 16 bases between them. Germline CDR1 MDHEN, CDR2 SYDVKM. The variable domain in full, completed from reference TRBV28 and TRBJ1-1, reads DVKVTQSSRYLVKRTGEKVFLECVQDMDHENMFWYRQDPGLGLRLIYFSYDVKMKEKGDIPEGYSVSREKKERFSLILESASTNQTSMYLCATRRVIGTEAFFGQGTRLTVV.

V gene TRBV27 combines with J gene TRBJ2-1; D is undetermined. With 2 bases removed from V and 8 bases from J, the gap between germline ends came to 10 bases. The CDR3 length is 13 residues. The germline CDR1 and CDR2 sequences are MNHEY and SMNVEV (reference sequence). CDR3 in amino acids: CASSLISRDEQFF. The CDR3 coding sequence is TGTGCCAGCAGTTTAATCTCAAGGGATGAGCAGTTCTTC.

V usage is TRBV7-2 and J usage is TRBJ1-2, with 11 bases lining up with TRBD1. CDR3 length: 15 residues. The ends lost 4 bases at V and 4 bases at J; junction bases unmatched: 5. The germline gives CDR1 SGHTA, CDR2 FQGNSA. CDR3 DNA: TGTGCCAGCAGCTACGGACAGGGGGCTATCTATGGCTACACCTTC. Its protein is CASSYGQGAIYGYTF.

This chain connects TRBV11-3 to TRBJ2-2, with unresolved D. The CDR3 covers 15 residues. CDR1 and CDR2 from the germline V gene are SGHNT and YENEEA. The ends were cut back, 5 bases at V and 6 bases at J, with 16 bases in the middle. The CDR3 bases are TGTGCCAGCAGCGATCACCGGGCCCGGCCCGGGGAGCTGTTTTTT. The encoded protein is CASSDHRARPGELFF. Together with reference TRBV11-3 and TRBJ2-2, the CDR3 gives the full variable domain: EAGVVQSPRYKIIEKKQPVAFWCNPISGHNTLYWYLQNLGQGPELLIRYENEEAVDDSQLPKDRFSAERLKGVDSTLKIQPAELGDSAVYLCASSDHRARPGELFFGEGSRLTVL.

This chain connects TRBV3-1 (or the pseudogene TRBV3-2) to TRBJ1-1; possibly TRBD1 for D (5 bases). Trimming left V 4 bases short and J 2 bases short, with 11 bases between. From germline, CDR1 is LGHDT and CDR2 YNNKEL (reference sequence). This CDR3 contains 14 residues. CDR3 loop: CASSLWTRNTEAFF. CDR3 coding DNA: TGTGCCAGCAGCCTCTGGACACGCAACACTGAAGCTTTCTTT.

The chain carries TRBV25-1 and TRBJ1-5; weak D call: TRBD1 (6 bases). The V gene's germline CDR1 is MGHDK and CDR2 SYGVNS. V lost 8 bases, J lost 3 bases, and 11 bases lay in between. This CDR3 spans 13 amino acids. The CDR3: CASRGGPNQPQHF. DNA of the CDR3: TGTGCCAGCCGAGGGGGTCCCAATCAGCCCCAGCATTTT.

The chain couples TRBV20-1 to TRBJ2-5; TRBD1 matches at 9 bases. The CDR3 contains 11 residues. The germline CDR1 and CDR2 sequences are DFQATT and SNEGSKA (reference sequence). The V and J ends lost 5 bases and 5 bases, in that order; junction bases with no gene match: 0. In DNA, the CDR3 is TGCAGTGCTGACAGGGGGGAGACCCAGTACTTC. Its translation is CSADRGETQYF.

V is TRBV6-5 and J is TRBJ1-3; TRBD1 matches 8 bases. CDR3 size: 15 residues. CDR1 and CDR2 from the germline V gene are MNHEY and SVGAGI. The ends lost 0 bases at V and 5 bases at J; junction bases unmatched: 3. The chain's CDR3 is CASSYSAGGRNTIYF. The DNA for the CDR3 is TGTGCCAGCAGTTACTCGGCAGGGGGCAGAAACACCATATATTTT.

V and J are TRBV11-1 and TRBJ1-1; no firm D call. The V end lost 5 bases, the J end lost 5 bases, and 15 bases lay between the germline ends. The germline gives CDR1 SGHAT, CDR2 FQDESV (reference sequence). CDR3 length: 14 amino acids. CDR3 bases: TGTGCCAGCAGCATTTACGAAGGAGGGACTGAAGCTTTCTTT. Protein: CASSIYEGGTEAFF.

The chain employs TRBV9 and TRBJ1-5; no definite D call. V lost 4 bases and J lost 3, with 8 bases in between. CDR1 is SGDLS, CDR2 YYNGEE, per germline. This CDR3 spans 13 amino acids. For the CDR3, the DNA is TGTGCCAGCAGCCCAAATGACAATCAGCCCCAGCATTTT. The encoded protein is CASSPNDNQPQHF.

V is TRBV4-1 and J is TRBJ1-5; 8 bases are a match to TRBD1. Germline-derived CDR1 and CDR2 are MGHRA and YSYEKL. This CDR3 is 15 amino acids long. Germline trimming cut 0 bases from V and 13 bases from J; bases unmatched to any gene: 11. The CDR3 sequence: CASSQDGAGGRNQHF. CDR3 sequence (DNA): TGCGCCAGCAGCCAAGATGGCGCAGGGGGCAGGAATCAGCATTTT.

V gene TRBV10-3 combines with J gene TRBJ2-1; the D is unclear. Per germline, CDR1 ENHRY and CDR2 SYGVKD. The CDR3 extends over 8 amino acids. V was cut by 8 bases and J by 12 bases, with 5 bases left in between. The CDR3 sequence is CAIPTQFF. Here the CDR3 DNA reads TGTGCCATCCCCACGCAGTTCTTC.

A single count supports this clone. This rearrangement joins TRBV9 to TRBJ2-7, with TRBD1 matching over 7 bases. The V gene's germline CDR1 is SGDLS and CDR2 YYNGEE. With V trimmed by 5 bases and J by 6 bases, 8 bases remained unmatched. The CDR3 has 13 residues. The CDR3 nucleotides are TGTGCCAGCAGTCAAAAAACAGGGGCCGAGCAGTACTTC. Encoded protein: CASSQKTGAEQYF.

The rearrangement joins TRBV7-5 to TRBJ1-1; the table's D call TRBD1 went unverified against the DNA. TRBV7-5 is tagged as a pseudogene. This CDR3 has 15 amino acids. The DNA of the CDR3 is TGTGTCAGAAGCAAATACAGGGGGCCGTACGGCGTAGCTTTCTTT. Translation gives CVRSKYRGPYGVAFF.

The CDR3 sequence: CASSLRGMENTEAFF. The CDR3 region has the DNA TGTGCCAGCAGCTTACGGGGAATGGAGAACACTGAAGCTTTCTTT. The V gene is TRBV7-7, the J gene TRBJ1-1; D unclear. The CDR3 consists of 15 residues. The germline V gene has CDR1 SSHAT and CDR2 FNYEAQ (reference sequence). Deletions cut 2 bases from V and 1 base from J, with 11 bases between.

The rearrangement joins TRBV25-1 to TRBJ1-1; the D gene is possibly TRBD1 (5 bases). The germline CDR1 and CDR2 sequences are MGHDK and SYGVNS. V was trimmed by 5 bases and J by 11 bases, leaving 18 bases between them. This CDR3 has 13 amino acids. The CDR3 DNA is TGTGCCAGCAGTCGGGGGGGATATGAGTCGGCTTTCTTT. Translation gives CASSRGGYESAFF.

This clone was detected once. The chain employs TRBV5-1 and TRBJ2-7; 8 positions match TRBD1. Germline CDR1 and CDR2: SGHRS and YFSETQ. The V and J ends lost 5 bases and 1 base, in that order; junction bases with no gene match: 5. This CDR3 has 14 residues. The CDR3 region has the DNA TGCGCCAGCAGTCGGACAGGGAGTTCCTACGAGCAGTACTTC. Protein: CASSRTGSSYEQYF.

This chain links TRBV5-4 with TRBJ1-1; no definite D call. The germline V gene has CDR1 SGHNT and CDR2 YYREEE (reference sequence). The V and J ends lost 0 bases and 3 bases respectively, with 12 bases between them. The CDR3 consists of 15 residues. The CDR3 DNA is TGTGCCAGCAGCTTGGGTCAAGGAGTATACACTGAAGCTTTCTTT. Its protein is CASSLGQGVYTEAFF.

The CDR3 DNA sequence: TGTGCCAGCAGCTCTTTGGTGAACACTGAAGCTTTCTTT. Its translation is CASSSLVNTEAFF. The V and J genes are TRBV7-3 and TRBJ1-1; unclear D gene. CDR3 length equals 13 residues. Germline loops: CDR1 SGHTA, CDR2 FQGTGA. Trimming stripped 4 bases from V and 0 bases from J, with 6 bases between.